This is a list of T cell receptor beta chains from one sample in a study of T cell repertoires in cytomegalovirus infection. TCRdb re-analysed the reads in MiXCR, keeping a single row per CDR3 protein. The sample carries about 490,000 distinct CDR3 sequences, about 15% recorded once. The source material was CD8+ T cells from PBMCs. These TCRs come from a human donor in good health (CMV status not recorded). Some clones in this sample may be carry-over from other donors' samples. Each CDR3 is given with its conserved first and last residue. Each record gives: clone size, J gene, V gene, CDR3 protein. The size of a clone is reported for some rows only, either as once, few or many, or as a class for expanded clones.

clone_size: -; j_call: TRBJ2-1; v_call: TRBV28; cdr3_aa: CASSPDRGRVNEQFF
clone_size: many; j_call: TRBJ2-1; v_call: TRBV11-2; cdr3_aa: CASSLRASGNYNEQFF
clone_size: few; j_call: TRBJ2-2; v_call: TRBV7-9; cdr3_aa: CASSRFRTVDTGELFF
clone_size: -; j_call: TRBJ1-5; v_call: TRBV19; cdr3_aa: CASTRGEGVQPQHF
clone_size: -; j_call: TRBJ1-6; v_call: TRBV9; cdr3_aa: CASREGSSYNSPLHF
clone_size: many; j_call: TRBJ2-5; v_call: TRBV7-9; cdr3_aa: CASSSGGTGAEETQYF
clone_size: -; j_call: TRBJ2-1; v_call: TRBV28; cdr3_aa: CASSTGYSKNEQFF
clone_size: -; j_call: TRBJ2-3; v_call: TRBV7-9; cdr3_aa: CASSLAWGTDTQYF
clone_size: many; j_call: TRBJ2-6; v_call: TRBV7-3; cdr3_aa: CASRPTGANVLTF
clone_size: -; j_call: TRBJ2-7; v_call: TRBV2; cdr3_aa: CASRDEQGGEQYF
clone_size: -; j_call: TRBJ1-2; v_call: TRBV28; cdr3_aa: CASSFCGGGTAEDGYTF
clone_size: many; j_call: TRBJ2-7; v_call: TRBV4-2; cdr3_aa: CASSPSGDSSYEQYF
clone_size: many; j_call: TRBJ1-1; v_call: TRBV27; cdr3_aa: CASSLSRGLNTEAFF
clone_size: -; j_call: TRBJ2-7; v_call: TRBV14; cdr3_aa: CASSHRGQRYEQYF
clone_size: few; j_call: TRBJ2-3; v_call: TRBV20-1; cdr3_aa: CSARTGYGTDTQYF
clone_size: few; j_call: TRBJ1-3; v_call: TRBV10-3; cdr3_aa: CAISTGETGNTIYF
clone_size: -; j_call: TRBJ1-3; v_call: TRBV28; cdr3_aa: CASSFGTHSGNTIYF
clone_size: many; j_call: TRBJ1-1; v_call: TRBV7-9; cdr3_aa: CASSSGENTEAFF
clone_size: -; j_call: TRBJ2-7; v_call: TRBV24-1; cdr3_aa: CATRPGTATGGKLEQYF
clone_size: many; j_call: TRBJ2-3; v_call: TRBV7-2; cdr3_aa: CASSSGTAVLTDTQYF
clone_size: -; j_call: TRBJ1-2; v_call: TRBV15; cdr3_aa: CATSRDRRDRTAYGYTF
clone_size: many; j_call: TRBJ2-7; v_call: TRBV12-3/TRBV12-4; cdr3_aa: CASTSGRWGGAKEQYF
clone_size: -; j_call: TRBJ2-7; v_call: TRBV5-1; cdr3_aa: CASRTPSGTYYEQYF
clone_size: many; j_call: TRBJ2-3; v_call: TRBV18; cdr3_aa: CASSPRETGSTDTQYF
clone_size: -; j_call: TRBJ2-7; v_call: TRBV9; cdr3_aa: CASSVGDRTSYEQYF
clone_size: few; j_call: TRBJ1-1; v_call: TRBV4-1; cdr3_aa: CASSYAGLKDTEAFF
clone_size: few; j_call: TRBJ1-5; v_call: TRBV19; cdr3_aa: CASSANSNQPQHF
clone_size: few; j_call: TRBJ2-1; v_call: TRBV18; cdr3_aa: CASSPRESKIRRYNEQFF
clone_size: -; j_call: TRBJ2-3; v_call: TRBV27; cdr3_aa: CASSSGGRASDTQYF
clone_size: many; j_call: TRBJ2-3; v_call: TRBV12-3/TRBV12-4; cdr3_aa: CASSPGRASVRTDTQYF
clone_size: few; j_call: TRBJ1-5; v_call: TRBV27; cdr3_aa: CASSPRGANQPQHF
clone_size: many; j_call: TRBJ1-5; v_call: TRBV7-6; cdr3_aa: CASSPTGGIQPQHF
clone_size: few; j_call: TRBJ1-2; v_call: TRBV9; cdr3_aa: CASSAQTGHGYTF
clone_size: many; j_call: TRBJ2-7; v_call: TRBV7-6; cdr3_aa: CASSLRSRSDEQYF
clone_size: -; j_call: TRBJ1-4; v_call: TRBV6-5; cdr3_aa: CASSYSWGLDEKLFF
clone_size: many; j_call: TRBJ1-2; v_call: TRBV7-8; cdr3_aa: CASSAPPPRGYSYGYTF
clone_size: -; j_call: TRBJ2-1; v_call: TRBV6-5; cdr3_aa: CASSYSTLAGYNVQFF
clone_size: few; j_call: TRBJ1-2; v_call: TRBV12-3/TRBV12-4; cdr3_aa: CASSLDPPGQGAGGYTF
clone_size: many; j_call: TRBJ1-2; v_call: TRBV11-2; cdr3_aa: CASSPWDRGRTNYGYTF
clone_size: many; j_call: TRBJ2-1; v_call: TRBV28; cdr3_aa: CASSFSAEQFF
clone_size: many; j_call: TRBJ2-6; v_call: TRBV7-9; cdr3_aa: CASSFPRGPTPSGANVLTF
clone_size: many; j_call: TRBJ1-5; v_call: TRBV12-3/TRBV12-4; cdr3_aa: CASSPRGGNHQPQHF
clone_size: many; j_call: TRBJ1-2; v_call: TRBV4-1; cdr3_aa: CASSQDGQGHYGYTF
clone_size: -; j_call: TRBJ1-4; v_call: TRBV7-6; cdr3_aa: CASSSSSGGSENEKLFF
clone_size: -; j_call: TRBJ1-1; v_call: TRBV24-1; cdr3_aa: CATSDLLYTEAFF
clone_size: few; j_call: TRBJ1-2; v_call: TRBV5-6; cdr3_aa: CASSFLFDGYTF
clone_size: many; j_call: TRBJ1-2; v_call: TRBV2; cdr3_aa: CASSDREWDYGYTF
clone_size: many; j_call: TRBJ2-3; v_call: TRBV7-6; cdr3_aa: CASSSPLAEGQYF
clone_size: many; j_call: TRBJ2-5; v_call: TRBV7-9; cdr3_aa: CASSQEGYQQTQYF
clone_size: many; j_call: TRBJ1-5; v_call: TRBV7-8; cdr3_aa: CASSLDRVGNQPQHF
clone_size: -; j_call: TRBJ1-2; v_call: TRBV30; cdr3_aa: CAWSVRVGRTGYTF
clone_size: few; j_call: TRBJ2-1; v_call: TRBV4-2; cdr3_aa: CASTVQRVSYNEQFF
clone_size: -; j_call: TRBJ2-7; v_call: TRBV10-3; cdr3_aa: CAISGSSYEQYF
clone_size: few; j_call: TRBJ2-1; v_call: TRBV7-7; cdr3_aa: CASSQTVYNEQFF
clone_size: -; j_call: TRBJ2-3; v_call: TRBV27; cdr3_aa: CASSLIAGAGADTQYF
clone_size: few; j_call: TRBJ2-5; v_call: TRBV28; cdr3_aa: CASAPPQGNQETQYF